This TCR beta chain was sequenced in a study of T-cell memory formation after mild COVID-19. This CDR3 is built from 18 residues. Germline lookup yields CDR1 MNHEY and CDR2 SVGAGI. The ends were cut back, 4 bases at V and 0 bases at J, with 21 bases in the middle. TCRdb itself ran the 5' RACE reads through MiXCR, one entry per CDR3 protein. This table holds 550,000 to 650,000 distinct CDR3 sequences, 15% to 20% found once. Material: PBMCs or a T cell subset sorted from them (not recorded which). This chain links TRBV6-5 with TRBJ1-2; weak D call: TRBD1 (5 bases). This clonotype was sampled from an adult woman who had mild COVID-19 (a few samples of this study predate the infection). Cell type and time point are not known. This CDR3 reads CASSLTRGTSGSNYGYTF. Here the CDR3 DNA reads TGTGCCAGCAGTTTAACCCGTGGGACTTCAGGGTCTAACTATGGCTACACCTTC.